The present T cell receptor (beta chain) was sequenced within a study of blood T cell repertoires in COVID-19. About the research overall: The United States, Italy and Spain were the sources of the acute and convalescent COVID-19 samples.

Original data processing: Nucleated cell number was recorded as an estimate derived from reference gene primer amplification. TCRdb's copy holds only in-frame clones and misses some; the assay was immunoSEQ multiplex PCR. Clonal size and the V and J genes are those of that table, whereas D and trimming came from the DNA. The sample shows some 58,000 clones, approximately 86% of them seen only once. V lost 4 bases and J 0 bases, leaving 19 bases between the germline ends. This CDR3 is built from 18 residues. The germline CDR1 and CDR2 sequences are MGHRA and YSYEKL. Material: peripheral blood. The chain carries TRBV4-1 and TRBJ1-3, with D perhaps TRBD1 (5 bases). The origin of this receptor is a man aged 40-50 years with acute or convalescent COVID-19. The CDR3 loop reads CASSLGTPGVASGNTIYF. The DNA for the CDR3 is TGCGCCAGCAGCCTCGGGACTCCTGGAGTGGCCTCTGGAAACACCATATATTTT.